This TCR beta chain is drawn from a study of blood T cell repertoires in COVID-19 (dated by TCRdb to 2019 to 2021). The study in broad terms: The collaborator samples originated in the United States, Italy and Spain and spanned the acute and convalescent phases of COVID-19. The prospective study material was composed of cDNA or gDNA derived from T cells, B-cell-depleted T cells, or PBMCs. The dataset comprised deeply sampled blood TCRbeta repertoires from subjects exposed to, actively infected with, or recovered from COVID-19. The samples were drawn from two sources: the first 160 participants of the ongoing ImmuneRACE study, and about 1,300 subjects contributed by 6 global collaborators. Where available, HLA class I and class II types were obtained from metadata supplied by the sample provider rather than from assay-based typing. The sample metadata nearly always contained a de-identified subject ID, COVID-19 status, age in years and sex. The repertoires were made available in a free public database intended to serve as a resource for research on the immune response to SARS-CoV-2.

Collaborating institutions collected whole blood in K2EDTA tubes following their own protocols. Collaborator samples were shipped for TCRbeta analysis as frozen whole blood, isolated PBMCs, or DNA extracted from either sample type. On this clone: Its antigen is not yet known. No much larger clonotype is one base removed from it; base qualities were not supplied.

Study-level results and caveats: How much clinical and demographic metadata was included differed by source and by participant, and the metadata was provided uncurated.

Including cysteine and phenylalanine, the CDR3 has 15 amino acids. Of the read, only the CDR3 DNA is kept; its 45 bases are in frame from base 1. Unmatched junction bases come to 8, with V trimmed by 8 bases and J by 3 bases. In the germline V gene, CDR1 corresponds to SGHTA and CDR2 to FQGTGA. The immunoSEQ Assay, a bias-controlled multiplex PCR, was used to amplify TCRbeta CDR3 regions from genomic DNA. As for the authors' bioinformatics: The number of nucleated cells in each sample was estimated from the amplification of reference gene primers within the assay. To quantify the absolute abundance of each unique TCRbeta CDR3 rearrangement, sequence reads were collapsed and filtered. For each sample, productive Simpson clonality was calculated as the square root of Simpson's diversity index over productive rearrangements. The clones in this table, taken by TCRdb from immuneACCESS, are in-frame only. Not every clone is retained; where verified, under half of the shortfall comes from an unresolved V gene, and the cause of the rest is unknown. From that table come the V and J calls and clone size; the DNA was used to work out D and trimming. This sample holds 80,000 to 100,000 clones; about 86% were observed only once. The top ten clonotypes cover about an eighth of the sample.

The chain is assembled from TRBV7-3 and TRBJ2-7, and 12 bases in between align with TRBD2. The TCR sequence derives from a woman aged 60-75 years in a cohort sampled during active or convalescent COVID-19. The sequenced sample consisted of peripheral blood. This receptor has the CDR3 CASGYMTSGSYEQYF. The DNA sequence reads TGTGCCAGCGGTTACATGACTAGCGGGAGCTACGAGCAGTACTTC.